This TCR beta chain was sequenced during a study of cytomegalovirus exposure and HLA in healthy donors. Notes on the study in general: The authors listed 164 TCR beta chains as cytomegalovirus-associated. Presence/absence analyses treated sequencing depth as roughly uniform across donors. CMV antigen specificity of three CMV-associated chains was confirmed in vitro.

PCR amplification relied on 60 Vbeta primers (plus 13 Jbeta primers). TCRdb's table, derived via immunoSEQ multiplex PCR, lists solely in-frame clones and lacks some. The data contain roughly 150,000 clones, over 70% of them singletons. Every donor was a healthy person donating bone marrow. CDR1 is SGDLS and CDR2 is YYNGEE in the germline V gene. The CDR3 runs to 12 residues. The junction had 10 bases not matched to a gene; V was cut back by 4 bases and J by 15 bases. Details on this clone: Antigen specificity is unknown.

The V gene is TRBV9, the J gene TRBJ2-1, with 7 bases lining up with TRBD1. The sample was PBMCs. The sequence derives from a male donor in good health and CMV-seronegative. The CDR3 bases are TGTGCCAGCAGCTCCTGGGACAGCCTGCCGTTCTTC. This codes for CASSSWDSLPFF.